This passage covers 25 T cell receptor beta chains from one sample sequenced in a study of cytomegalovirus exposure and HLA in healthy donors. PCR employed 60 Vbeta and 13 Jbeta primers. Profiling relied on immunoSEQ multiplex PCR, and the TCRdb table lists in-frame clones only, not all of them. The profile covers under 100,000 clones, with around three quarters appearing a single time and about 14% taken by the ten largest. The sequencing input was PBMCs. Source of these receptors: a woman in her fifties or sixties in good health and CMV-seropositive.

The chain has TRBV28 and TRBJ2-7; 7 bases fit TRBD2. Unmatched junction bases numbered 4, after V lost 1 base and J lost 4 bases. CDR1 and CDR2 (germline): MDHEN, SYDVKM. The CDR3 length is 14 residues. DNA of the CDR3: TGTGCCAGCAGTTTATCGGCTAGCGGTTACGAGCAGTACTTC. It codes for CASSLSASGYEQYF. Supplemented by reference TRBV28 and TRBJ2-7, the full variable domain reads DVKVTQSSRYLVKRTGEKVFLECVQDMDHENMFWYRQDPGLGLRLIYFSYDVKMKEKGDIPEGYSVSREKKERFSLILESASTNQTSMYLCASSLSASGYEQYFGPGTRLTVT.

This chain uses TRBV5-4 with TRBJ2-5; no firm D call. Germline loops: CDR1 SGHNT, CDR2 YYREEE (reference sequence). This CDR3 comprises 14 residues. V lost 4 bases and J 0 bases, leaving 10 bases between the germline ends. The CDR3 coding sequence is TGTGCCAGCAGCCGACTTTCAAACCAAGAGACCCAGTACTTC. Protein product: CASSRLSNQETQYF.

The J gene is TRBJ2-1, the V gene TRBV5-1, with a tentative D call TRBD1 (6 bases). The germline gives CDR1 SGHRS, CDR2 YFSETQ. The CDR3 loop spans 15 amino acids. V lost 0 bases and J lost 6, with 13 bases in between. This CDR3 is CASSLALQGSNEQFF. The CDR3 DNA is TGCGCCAGCAGCTTGGCCCTACAGGGAAGCAATGAGCAGTTCTTC.

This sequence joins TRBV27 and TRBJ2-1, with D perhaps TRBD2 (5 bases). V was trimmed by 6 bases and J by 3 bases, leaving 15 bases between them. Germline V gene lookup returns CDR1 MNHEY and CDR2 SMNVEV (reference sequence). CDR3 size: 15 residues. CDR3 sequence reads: CASSRMGSYYNEQFF. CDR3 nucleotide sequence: TGTGCCAGCAGCCGGATGGGGAGTTACTACAATGAGCAGTTCTTC.

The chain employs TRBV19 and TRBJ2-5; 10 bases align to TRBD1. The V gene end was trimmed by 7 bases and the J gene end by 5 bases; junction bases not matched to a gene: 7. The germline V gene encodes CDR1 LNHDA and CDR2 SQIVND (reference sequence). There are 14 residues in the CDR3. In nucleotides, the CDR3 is TGTGCCAGTACCATGACAGGGGGCGACGAGACCCAGTACTTC. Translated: CASTMTGGDETQYF.

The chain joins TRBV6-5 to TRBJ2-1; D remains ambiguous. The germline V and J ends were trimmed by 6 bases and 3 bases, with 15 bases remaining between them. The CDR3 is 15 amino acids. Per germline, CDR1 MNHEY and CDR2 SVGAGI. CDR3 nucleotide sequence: TGTGCCAGCAGACAAGACACATCACTCTACAATGAGCAGTTCTTC. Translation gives CASRQDTSLYNEQFF.

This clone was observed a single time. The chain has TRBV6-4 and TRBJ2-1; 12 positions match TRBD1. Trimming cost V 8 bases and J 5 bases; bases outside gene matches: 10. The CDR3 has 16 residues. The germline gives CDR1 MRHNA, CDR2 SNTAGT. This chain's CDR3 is CASRPAGTGGNNEQFF. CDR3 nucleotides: TGTGCCAGCCGACCGGCCGGGACAGGGGGCAACAATGAGCAGTTCTTC.

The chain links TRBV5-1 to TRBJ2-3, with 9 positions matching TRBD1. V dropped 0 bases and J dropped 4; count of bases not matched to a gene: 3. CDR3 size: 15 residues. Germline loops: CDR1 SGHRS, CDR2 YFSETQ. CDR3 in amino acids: CASSLEDRGADTQYF. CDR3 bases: TGCGCCAGCAGCTTGGAGGACAGGGGAGCAGATACGCAGTATTTT.

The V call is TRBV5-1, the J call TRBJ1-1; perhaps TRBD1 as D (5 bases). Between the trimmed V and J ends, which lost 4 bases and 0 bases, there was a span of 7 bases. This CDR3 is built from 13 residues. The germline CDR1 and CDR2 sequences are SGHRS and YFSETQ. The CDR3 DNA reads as TGCGCCAGCAGCAGGGGATTGAACACTGAAGCTTTCTTT. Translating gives CASSRGLNTEAFF. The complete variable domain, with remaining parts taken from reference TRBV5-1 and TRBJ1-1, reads KAGVTQTPRYLIKTRGQQVTLSCSPISGHRSVSWYQQTPGQGLQFLFEYFSETQRNKGNFPGRFSGRQFSNSRSEMNVSTLELGDSALYLCASSRGLNTEAFFGQGTRLTVV.

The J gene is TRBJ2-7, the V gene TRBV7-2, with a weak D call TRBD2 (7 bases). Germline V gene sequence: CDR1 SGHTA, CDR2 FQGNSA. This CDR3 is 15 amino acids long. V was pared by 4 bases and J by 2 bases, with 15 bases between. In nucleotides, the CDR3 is TGTGCCAGCAGCTCGGTCGGGGGGCAGGCCTACGAGCAGTACTTC. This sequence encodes CASSSVGGQAYEQYF.

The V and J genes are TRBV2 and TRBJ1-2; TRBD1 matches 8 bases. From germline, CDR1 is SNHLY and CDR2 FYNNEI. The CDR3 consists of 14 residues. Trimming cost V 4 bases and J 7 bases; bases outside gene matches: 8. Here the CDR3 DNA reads TGTGCCAGCAGTGTGGCCCAGGGGGCGGTTGGCTACACCTTC. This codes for CASSVAQGAVGYTF.

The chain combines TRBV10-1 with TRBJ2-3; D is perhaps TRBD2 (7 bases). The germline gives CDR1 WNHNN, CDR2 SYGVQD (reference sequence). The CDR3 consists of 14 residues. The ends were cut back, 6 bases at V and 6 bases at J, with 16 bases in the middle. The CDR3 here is CASSRGGAEDTQYF. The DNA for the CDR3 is TGCGCCAGCAGCCGAGGGGGGGCTGAGGATACGCAGTATTTT.

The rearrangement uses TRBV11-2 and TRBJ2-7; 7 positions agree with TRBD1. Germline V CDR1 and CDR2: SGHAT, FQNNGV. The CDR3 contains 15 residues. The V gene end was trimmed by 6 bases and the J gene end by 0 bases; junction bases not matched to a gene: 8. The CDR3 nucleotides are TGTGCCAGCAGGTTCTACAGGACAGGCTCCTACGAGCAGTACTTC. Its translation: CASRFYRTGSYEQYF.

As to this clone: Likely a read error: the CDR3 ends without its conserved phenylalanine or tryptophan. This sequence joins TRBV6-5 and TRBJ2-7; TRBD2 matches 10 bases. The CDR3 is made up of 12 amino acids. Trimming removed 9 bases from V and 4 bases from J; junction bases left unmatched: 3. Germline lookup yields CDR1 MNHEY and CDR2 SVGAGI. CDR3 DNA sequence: TGTGCCAGTCGGACTAGCGGTTACGAGCAGTACCTC. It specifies CASRTSGYEQYL.

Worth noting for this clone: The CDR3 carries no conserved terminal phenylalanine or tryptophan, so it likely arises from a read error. CDR3 in DNA: TGTGCCAGCAGCTTAAGACAGCAAGATCCCCTTTTCTCTGGAAACACCATATATTCT. Protein: CASSLRQQDPLFSGNTIYS. This chain joins TRBV7-8 and TRBJ1-3; weak D call: TRBD1 (5 bases). The germline V and J ends were trimmed by 2 bases and 0 bases, with 20 bases remaining between them. The CDR3 is 19 amino acids. Germline V gives CDR1 SGHVS, CDR2 FQNEAQ.

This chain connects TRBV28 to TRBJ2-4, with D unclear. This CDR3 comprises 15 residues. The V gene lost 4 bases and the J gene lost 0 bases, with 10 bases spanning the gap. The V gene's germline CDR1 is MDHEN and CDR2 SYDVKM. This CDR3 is CASSSTDLAKNIQYF. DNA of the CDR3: TGTGCCAGCAGTTCCACAGATCTAGCCAAAAACATTCAGTACTTC. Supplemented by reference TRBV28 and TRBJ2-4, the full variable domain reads DVKVTQSSRYLVKRTGEKVFLECVQDMDHENMFWYRQDPGLGLRLIYFSYDVKMKEKGDIPEGYSVSREKKERFSLILESASTNQTSMYLCASSSTDLAKNIQYFGAGTRLSVL.

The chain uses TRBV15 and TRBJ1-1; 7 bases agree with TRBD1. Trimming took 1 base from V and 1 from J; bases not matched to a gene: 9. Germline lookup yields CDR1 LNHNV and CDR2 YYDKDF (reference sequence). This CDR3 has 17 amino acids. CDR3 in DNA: TGTGCCACCAGCAGAGGGGTGACAGGGTGGGAGAACACTGAAGCTTTCTTT. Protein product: CATSRGVTGWENTEAFF. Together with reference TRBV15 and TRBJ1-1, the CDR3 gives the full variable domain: DAMVIQNPRYQVTQFGKPVTLSCSQTLNHNVMYWYQQKSSQAPKLLFHYYDKDFNNEADTPDNFQSRRPNTSFCFLDIRSPGLGDTAMYLCATSRGVTGWENTEAFFGQGTRLTVV.

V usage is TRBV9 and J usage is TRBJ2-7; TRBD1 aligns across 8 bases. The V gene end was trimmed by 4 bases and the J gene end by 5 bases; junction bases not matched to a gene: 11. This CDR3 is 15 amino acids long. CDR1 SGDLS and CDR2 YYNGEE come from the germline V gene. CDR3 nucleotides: TGTGCCAGCAGCCCCACCCCGGACAGGGACGACGAGCAGTACTTC. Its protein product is CASSPTPDRDDEQYF.

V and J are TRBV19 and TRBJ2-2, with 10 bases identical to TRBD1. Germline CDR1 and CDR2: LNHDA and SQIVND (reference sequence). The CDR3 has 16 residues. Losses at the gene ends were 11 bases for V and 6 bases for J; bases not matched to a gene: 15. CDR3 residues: CAGNRVGQGVSGELFF. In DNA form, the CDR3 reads TGTGCCGGTAATAGAGTCGGACAGGGGGTCTCCGGGGAGCTGTTTTTT. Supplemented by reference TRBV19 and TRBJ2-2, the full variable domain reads DGGITQSPKYLFRKEGQNVTLSCEQNLNHDAMYWYRQDPGQGLRLIYYSQIVNDFQKGDIAEGYSVSREKKESFPLTVTSAQKNPTAFYLCAGNRVGQGVSGELFFGEGSRLTVL.

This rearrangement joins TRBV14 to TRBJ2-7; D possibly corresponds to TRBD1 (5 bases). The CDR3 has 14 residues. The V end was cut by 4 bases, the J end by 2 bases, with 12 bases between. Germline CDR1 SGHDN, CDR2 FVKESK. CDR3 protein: CASSRDLGAYEQYF. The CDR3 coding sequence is TGTGCCAGCAGCCGAGACCTAGGGGCCTACGAGCAGTACTTC.

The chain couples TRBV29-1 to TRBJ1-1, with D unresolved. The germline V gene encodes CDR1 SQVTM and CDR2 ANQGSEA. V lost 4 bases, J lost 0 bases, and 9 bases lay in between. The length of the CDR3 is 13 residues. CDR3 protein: CSVVADLNTEAFF. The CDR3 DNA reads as TGCAGCGTTGTGGCAGATTTGAACACTGAAGCTTTCTTT.

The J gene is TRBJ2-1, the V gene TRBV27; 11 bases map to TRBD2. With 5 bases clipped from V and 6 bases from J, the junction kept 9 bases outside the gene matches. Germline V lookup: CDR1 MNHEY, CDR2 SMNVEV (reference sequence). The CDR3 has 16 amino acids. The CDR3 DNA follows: TGTGCCAGCAGTCCCCTACTAGCGGGAGTCCCCAATGAGCAGTTCTTC. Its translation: CASSPLLAGVPNEQFF.

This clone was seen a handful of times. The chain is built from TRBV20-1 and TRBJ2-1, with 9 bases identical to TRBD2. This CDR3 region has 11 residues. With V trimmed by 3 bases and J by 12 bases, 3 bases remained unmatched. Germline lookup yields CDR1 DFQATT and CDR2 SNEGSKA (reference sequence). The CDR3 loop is CSASLAGLQFF. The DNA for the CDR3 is TGCAGTGCTAGCCTAGCGGGATTGCAGTTCTTC.

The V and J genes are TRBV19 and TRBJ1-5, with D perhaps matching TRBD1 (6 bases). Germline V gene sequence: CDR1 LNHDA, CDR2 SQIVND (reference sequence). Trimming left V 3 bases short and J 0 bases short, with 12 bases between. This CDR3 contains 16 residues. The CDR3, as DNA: TGTGCCAGTAGTATTGACGGGACAAATAGCAATCAGCCCCAGCATTTT. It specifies CASSIDGTNSNQPQHF.

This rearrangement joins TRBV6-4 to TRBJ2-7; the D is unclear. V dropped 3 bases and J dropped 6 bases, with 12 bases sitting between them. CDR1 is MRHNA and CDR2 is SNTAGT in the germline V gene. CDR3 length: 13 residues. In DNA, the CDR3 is TGTGCCAGCAGTGATCGACAAGTTTCCGAGCAGTACTTC. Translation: CASSDRQVSEQYF.